These T cell receptor beta chains were read from a single sample in a study of OX40 agonist ivuxolimab in advanced cancers. Some clones are missing from TCRdb's copy, which holds only in-frame ones; the method was immunoSEQ multiplex PCR. The sample carries around 67,000 clones, about 88% recorded once. The sequencing here drew on CD4+ or CD8+ T cells sorted from blood, taken in a trial of the OX40 agonist ivuxolimab. The receptors come from an adult with an advanced solid tumor such as melanoma, head and neck, liver or kidney cancer. Both conserved end residues are part of each CDR3. D genes are given only for firm matches. Clone size appears in some rows only: once, few, many, or a class for an expanded clone.

abundance: NA
v_gene: TRBV19
d_gene: NA
j_gene: TRBJ2-5
CDR3nt: TGTGCCAGTAGTACAACAGGGTACTTCGGAGAGACCCAGTACTTC
CDR3aa: CASSTTGYFGETQYF

abundance: NA
v_gene: TRBV7-2
d_gene: TRBD1
j_gene: TRBJ1-1
CDR3nt: TGTGCCAGCAGCTCTAACGACAGGGCCCTGAACACTGAAGCTTTCTTT
CDR3aa: CASSSNDRALNTEAFF

abundance: once
v_gene: TRBV18
d_gene: TRBD2
j_gene: TRBJ2-3
CDR3nt: TGTGCCAGCTCACCACCCCAGCGGGGGGGTGATACGCAGTATTTT
CDR3aa: CASSPPQRGGDTQYF

abundance: NA
v_gene: TRBV7-3
d_gene: NA
j_gene: TRBJ2-6
CDR3nt: TGTGCCAGCAGCTTAGCCCCCCGGAGCTCTGGGGCCAACGTCCTGACTTTC
CDR3aa: CASSLAPRSSGANVLTF

abundance: NA
v_gene: TRBV7-8
d_gene: NA
j_gene: TRBJ2-7
CDR3nt: TGTGCCACAGGAAAGGTTAGCTGGGAGCAGTACTTC
CDR3aa: CATGKVSWEQYF

abundance: NA
v_gene: TRBV21-1
d_gene: NA
j_gene: TRBJ2-7
CDR3nt: NA
CDR3aa: CASTWAQGTNPYEQYF

abundance: NA
v_gene: TRBV7-2
d_gene: NA
j_gene: TRBJ2-5
CDR3nt: TGTGCCAGCAGCAAGGGGGACGGGCAAGAGACCCAGTACTTC
CDR3aa: CASSKGDGQETQYF

abundance: NA
v_gene: TRBV2
d_gene: NA
j_gene: TRBJ1-2
CDR3nt: TGTGCCAGCAGTGGAGGTTTGGGCTACACCTTC
CDR3aa: CASSGGLGYTF

abundance: NA
v_gene: TRBV28
d_gene: NA
j_gene: TRBJ2-3
CDR3nt: TGTGCCACAGACCCGGGGCGGGGCACAGATACGCAGTATTTT
CDR3aa: CATDPGRGTDTQYF

abundance: NA
v_gene: TRBV6-6
d_gene: NA
j_gene: TRBJ2-5
CDR3nt: TGTGCCAGCAGTTACTCGGGGACCCAGTACTTC
CDR3aa: CASSYSGTQYF

abundance: NA
v_gene: TRBV7-2
d_gene: NA
j_gene: TRBJ2-4
CDR3nt: TGTGCCAGCAGCGTCGGGGGTGTCGACATTCAGTACTTC
CDR3aa: CASSVGGVDIQYF

abundance: NA
v_gene: TRBV4-2
d_gene: NA
j_gene: TRBJ2-6
CDR3nt: TGTGCCAGCAGCCAAGATCTCCCGGGCTCTGGGGCCAACGTCCTGACTTTC
CDR3aa: CASSQDLPGSGANVLTF

abundance: NA
v_gene: TRBV5-1
d_gene: TRBD2
j_gene: TRBJ2-1
CDR3nt: TGCGCCAGCAGGATGGCGGGAGGGGACAATGAGCAGTTCTTC
CDR3aa: CASRMAGGDNEQFF